Shown below are 32 T cell receptor beta chains from a single sample sequenced in a study of blood T cell repertoires in COVID-19. Libraries were prepared by immunoSEQ multiplex PCR; TCRdb keeps only in-frame clonotypes and omits some of them. The sample holds a few hundred thousand clones, approximately 88% seen once. Sequencing was carried out using PBMCs or T cells enriched from blood (not recorded which). These receptor sequences come from a middle-aged woman with acute COVID-19.

The chain uses TRBV7-8 and TRBJ1-4, with 7 nucleotides matching TRBD1. The germline V gene encodes CDR1 SGHVS and CDR2 FQNEAQ. The CDR3 covers 17 residues. The V gene end was trimmed by 0 bases and the J gene end by 7 bases; junction bases not matched to a gene: 11. The CDR3 sequence is CASSLATGDVGSEKLFF. CDR3 nucleotide sequence: TGTGCCAGCAGCTTAGCCACAGGGGACGTGGGTAGTGAAAAACTGTTTTTT.

V and J are TRBV5-1 and TRBJ2-7; maybe TRBD2 (6 bases). The CDR3 is 16 amino acids. Germline loops: CDR1 SGHRS, CDR2 YFSETQ. V gave up 0 bases and J gave up 3 bases, with 16 bases separating them. This CDR3 is CASSLVGRDSLYEQYF. For the CDR3, the DNA is TGCGCCAGCAGCTTGGTGGGGCGGGACTCTCTCTACGAGCAGTACTTC.

This sequence joins TRBV18 and TRBJ2-7, with 9 bases that match TRBD1. This CDR3 has 14 amino acids. Germline V CDR1 and CDR2: KGHSH, LQKENI. J was trimmed by 2 bases and V by 4 bases; bases with no gene match: 3. The chain's CDR3 is CASSRGQGTYEQYF. The DNA of the CDR3 is TGTGCCAGCTCACGGGGACAGGGTACCTACGAGCAGTACTTC.

This sequence joins TRBV7-9 and TRBJ2-3; TRBD2 matches 11 bases. The germline gives CDR1 SEHNR, CDR2 FQNEAQ (reference sequence). The CDR3 runs 16 residues. V was pared by 1 base and J by 2 bases, with 2 bases of the junction left unmatched. In nucleotides, the CDR3 is TGTGCCAGCAGCTTAGGACTAGCGGGACCCACAGATACGCAGTATTTT. Protein product: CASSLGLAGPTDTQYF. Full variable domain (missing parts from reference TRBV7-9 and TRBJ2-3): DTGVSQNPRHKITKRGQNVTFRCDPISEHNRLYWYRQTLGQGPEFLTYFQNEAQLEKSRLLSDRFSAERPKGSFSTLEIQRTEQGDSAMYLCASSLGLAGPTDTQYFGPGTRLTVL.

The gene calls are TRBV20-1 and TRBJ1-2; possibly TRBD1 for D (5 bases). V was trimmed by 7 bases and J by 8 bases, leaving 14 bases between them. Germline lookup yields CDR1 DFQATT and CDR2 SNEGSKA (reference sequence). The CDR3 loop spans 11 amino acids. The CDR3 sequence is CSGGRANGYTF. CDR3 DNA sequence: TGCAGTGGGGGCAGGGCTAACGGCTACACCTTC.

J is TRBJ1-1 and V is TRBV19, with 7 bases that match TRBD1. The V segment lost 6 bases and the J segment 1 base; nucleotides outside the gene matches: 5. Per germline, CDR1 LNHDA and CDR2 SQIVND (reference sequence). The CDR3 length is 14 residues. The DNA of the CDR3 is TGTGCCAGTAGCACCGACAGGGCGAACACTGAAGCTTTCTTT. Its translation is CASSTDRANTEAFF.

V gene TRBV28 combines with J gene TRBJ1-1; unclear D gene. The CDR3 is made up of 13 amino acids. V gave up 6 bases and J gave up 1 base, with 9 bases separating them. Germline V gene lookup returns CDR1 MDHEN and CDR2 SYDVKM. CDR3 loop: CASSLTQNTEAFF. CDR3 nucleotides: TGTGCCAGCAGCCTTACTCAGAACACTGAAGCTTTCTTT.

The chain joins TRBV19 to TRBJ2-7; no clear D. Per the germline V gene, CDR1 is LNHDA and CDR2 is SQIVND (reference sequence). CDR3 length: 15 amino acids. V dropped 3 bases and J dropped 2 bases, with 14 bases sitting between them. The CDR3 loop reads CASSIGSAPTYEQYF. The DNA for the CDR3 is TGTGCCAGTAGTATCGGGTCAGCGCCTACCTACGAGCAGTACTTC.

The J gene is TRBJ1-6, the V gene TRBV11-2, with D uncertain. Trimming pared 3 bases from V and 4 bases from J, leaving 7 bases between. From germline, CDR1 is SGHAT and CDR2 FQNNGV. The CDR3 consists of 14 residues. This chain's CDR3 is CASSFLQYNSPLHF. The DNA for the CDR3 is TGTGCCAGCAGCTTCTTACAGTATAATTCACCCCTCCACTTT.

Only one count was recorded for this clone. This sequence joins TRBV30 and TRBJ1-1; the D gene is possibly TRBD1 (6 bases). Germline CDR1 reads GTSNPN; CDR2 reads SVGIG (reference sequence). Trimming removed 1 base from V and 11 bases from J, with 17 bases in between. The CDR3 loop spans 13 amino acids. The CDR3 region has the DNA TGTGCCTGGAGTGCCCGCCGAGCAGGGGACGCTTTCTTT. It codes for CAWSARRAGDAFF.

V is TRBV19 and J is TRBJ1-5, with 11 positions matching TRBD1. With V trimmed by 6 bases and J by 2 bases, 6 bases remained unmatched. Per germline, CDR1 LNHDA and CDR2 SQIVND (reference sequence). This CDR3 comprises 16 residues. CDR3 bases: TGTGCCAGTAGATCGGGACAGGGGGAGGGCAATCAGCCCCAGCATTTT. It yields the protein CASRSGQGEGNQPQHF. Full variable domain (rest looked up from reference TRBV19 and TRBJ1-5): DGGITQSPKYLFRKEGQNVTLSCEQNLNHDAMYWYRQDPGQGLRLIYYSQIVNDFQKGDIAEGYSVSREKKESFPLTVTSAQKNPTAFYLCASRSGQGEGNQPQHFGDGTRLSIL.

The chain links TRBV6-2 or TRBV6-3 to TRBJ1-2; a possible D gene is TRBD1 (5 bases). The CDR3 loop spans 14 amino acids. The ends were cut back, 7 bases at V and 3 bases at J, with 15 bases in the middle. Germline V gene lookup returns CDR1 MNHEY and CDR2 SVGEGT. CDR3: CASNPRGVYYGYTF. CDR3 bases: TGTGCCAGCAACCCCCGGGGGGTCTACTATGGCTACACCTTC.

This sequence joins TRBV2 and TRBJ1-1; 8 bases agree with TRBD1. The CDR3 sequence is 14 residues long. V trimming: 5 bases; J trimming: 3 bases; junction bases outside the gene matches: 5. From germline, CDR1 is SNHLY and CDR2 FYNNEI. The CDR3 sequence: CASSRDRGYTEAFF. In DNA form, the CDR3 reads TGTGCCAGCAGTCGCGACAGGGGTTACACTGAAGCTTTCTTT. Full variable domain (rest looked up from reference TRBV2 and TRBJ1-1): EPEVTQTPSHQVTQMGQEVILRCVPISNHLYFYWYRQILGQKVEFLVSFYNNEISEKSEIFDDQFSVERPDGSNFTLKIRSTKLEDSAMYFCASSRDRGYTEAFFGQGTRLTVV.

The V and J genes are TRBV7-9 and TRBJ1-1; TRBD1 aligns across 10 bases. Germline trimming cut 3 bases from V and 2 bases from J; bases unmatched to any gene: 6. Germline V gene lookup returns CDR1 SEHNR and CDR2 FQNEAQ (reference sequence). The CDR3 totals 16 residues. CDR3 in DNA: TGTGCCAGCAGCTTGTGGCGGACAGGGGGAAACACTGAAGCTTTCTTT. It translates to CASSLWRTGGNTEAFF.

V usage is TRBV7-2 and J usage is TRBJ1-1; D is unresolved. The CDR3 extends over 13 amino acids. The V gene lost 5 bases and the J gene lost 4 bases, with 11 bases spanning the gap. CDR1 and CDR2 (germline): SGHTA, FQGNSA. CDR3 region: CASSATQLTEAFF. DNA of the CDR3: TGTGCCAGCAGCGCCACACAGCTCACTGAAGCTTTCTTT.

V and J are TRBV7-2 and TRBJ2-1, with a weak D call TRBD2 (6 bases). The germline V gene has CDR1 SGHTA and CDR2 FQGNSA. Trimming shortened V by 0 bases and J by 5 bases, and 14 bases separated the two germline ends. There are 16 residues in the CDR3. CDR3 nucleotide sequence: TGTGCCAGCAGCTTAGCTAGGTCTAGCGTAAACAATGAGCAGTTCTTC. Its protein product is CASSLARSSVNNEQFF.

This sequence joins TRBV5-1 and TRBJ2-2; D unclear. This CDR3 contains 13 residues. Trimming cost V 2 bases and J 6 bases, with 8 bases left between them. Germline CDR1 is SGHRS and CDR2 is YFSETQ. The DNA of the CDR3 is TGCGCCAGCAGCTTTGTGAGTTCCGGGGAGCTGTTTTTT. Translated: CASSFVSSGELFF.

The table lists this clone with a count of one. This sequence joins TRBV7-4 and TRBJ2-3, with D unclear. Trimming pared 1 base from V and 2 bases from J, leaving 16 bases between. The germline V gene encodes CDR1 SGHVT and CDR2 SQSDAQ. This CDR3 spans 17 amino acids. DNA for the CDR3: TGTGCCAGCAGCTTAGTAATGGCTGCGGAGACCACAGATACGCAGTATTTT. Translated: CASSLVMAAETTDTQYF.

CDR3 region: CASSQGLALYNEQFF. In nucleotides, the CDR3 is TGCGCCAGCAGCCAAGGACTAGCGCTCTACAATGAGCAGTTCTTC. The chain is built from TRBV4-1 and TRBJ2-1; TRBD2 agrees at 8 bases. Germline V gene data show CDR1 as MGHRA and CDR2 as YSYEKL. Germline trimming cut 1 base from V and 3 bases from J; bases unmatched to any gene: 2. The CDR3 is 15 amino acids.

This chain joins TRBV28 and TRBJ2-2; perhaps TRBD2 as D (6 bases). Germline CDR1 is MDHEN and CDR2 is SYDVKM. The V gene lost 6 bases and the J gene lost 4 bases, with 18 bases spanning the gap. This CDR3 region has 16 residues. In DNA form, the CDR3 reads TGTGCCAGCAGAGAAACTAGCATGGTTTTCACCGGGGAGCTGTTTTTT. Protein sequence: CASRETSMVFTGELFF.

The V call is TRBV19, the J call TRBJ1-5, with 8 bases matching TRBD1. The V segment lost 6 bases and the J segment 4 bases; nucleotides outside the gene matches: 26. The germline V gene has CDR1 LNHDA and CDR2 SQIVND (reference sequence). The CDR3 has 21 amino acids. The CDR3 region is CASSIPFGRSSGGQGNQPQHF. CDR3 nucleotide sequence: TGTGCCAGTAGCATCCCGTTTGGCAGGTCTTCAGGGGGCCAGGGGAATCAGCCCCAGCATTTT.

The rearrangement uses TRBV27 and TRBJ2-7; 8 bases line up with TRBD2. The CDR3 is 15 residues long. Germline values: CDR1 MNHEY, CDR2 SMNVEV (reference sequence). With V trimmed by 3 bases and J by 1 base, 5 bases remained unmatched. The CDR3 sequence is CASSFMVAGSYEQYF. Here the CDR3 DNA reads TGTGCCAGCAGTTTCATGGTAGCGGGGTCCTACGAGCAGTACTTC.

There are a few counts of this clone. The chain is built from TRBV27 and TRBJ1-5, with 11 bases matching TRBD1. CDR1 and CDR2 from the germline V gene are MNHEY and SMNVEV (reference sequence). Losses at the gene ends were 2 bases for V and 1 base for J; bases not matched to a gene: 1. This CDR3 comprises 16 residues. The CDR3 bases are TGTGCCAGCAGTTTAGGGACAGGGGGGAGCAATCAGCCCCAGCATTTT. Translating gives CASSLGTGGSNQPQHF.

The chain carries TRBV3-1 (or the pseudogene TRBV3-2) and TRBJ2-1; TRBD2 aligns across 10 bases. The CDR3 is 15 residues long. J gave up 6 bases and V 1 base, and 3 bases lay outside the gene matches. The germline V gene has CDR1 LGHDT and CDR2 YNNKEL (reference sequence). Here the CDR3 DNA reads TGTGCCAGCAGCCAAGCCTGGACTAGCGGCAATGAGCAGTTCTTC. Its protein product is CASSQAWTSGNEQFF.

V and J are TRBV5-1 and TRBJ2-1; 11 bases fit TRBD2. After removal of 3 bases from V and 8 bases from J, the junction contained 10 bases not matched to a gene. Germline V gives CDR1 SGHRS, CDR2 YFSETQ. The CDR3 runs 16 residues. CDR3 coding DNA: TGCGCCAGCAGCTCACGACTAGCGGGATTGGTGGATGAGCAGTTCTTC. Its translation: CASSSRLAGLVDEQFF.

CDR3 residues: CAWSVLTQGGSTEAFF. In DNA, the CDR3 is TGTGCCTGGAGTGTATTAACCCAGGGAGGGAGCACTGAAGCTTTCTTT. This chain uses TRBV30 with TRBJ1-1, with D perhaps matching TRBD1 (5 bases). The CDR3 is made up of 16 amino acids. Germline loops: CDR1 GTSNPN, CDR2 SVGIG (reference sequence). Trimming shortened V by 0 bases and J by 4 bases, and 18 bases separated the two germline ends.

V is TRBV2 and J is TRBJ1-2; no firm D call. CDR3 length: 15 amino acids. The V and J ends lost 1 base and 6 bases respectively, with 15 bases between them. Germline V CDR1 and CDR2: SNHLY, FYNNEI. CDR3 amino acids: CASSEVLRAGNGYTF. The CDR3 DNA reads as TGTGCCAGCAGTGAAGTTTTGAGGGCCGGGAATGGCTACACCTTC.

The CDR3 coding sequence is TGTGCCAGCAGCGCGGAGGGTAATCGGCTCTATGGCTACACCTTC. This gives the protein CASSAEGNRLYGYTF. This chain links TRBV3-1 (or the pseudogene TRBV3-2) with TRBJ1-2, with D unclear. Between the trimmed V and J ends, which lost 5 bases and 4 bases, there was a span of 17 bases. This CDR3 region has 15 residues. Per the germline V gene, CDR1 is LGHDT and CDR2 is YNNKEL (reference sequence).

There are a few counts of this clone. The chain is built from TRBV5-4 and TRBJ2-7; TRBD2 matches 12 bases. Germline loops: CDR1 SGHNT, CDR2 YYREEE (reference sequence). The CDR3 totals 15 residues. V trimming: 4 bases; J trimming: 6 bases; junction bases outside the gene matches: 8. Here the CDR3 reads CASSLRTSGNLEQYF. CDR3 nucleotides: TGTGCCAGCAGCCTGCGGACTAGCGGGAACCTCGAGCAGTACTTC.

The chain carries TRBV2 and TRBJ2-1; 10 bases match TRBD2. Per the germline V gene, CDR1 is SNHLY and CDR2 is FYNNEI. This CDR3 is built from 14 residues. V gave up 6 bases and J gave up 6 bases; unmatched junction bases: 5. The CDR3 DNA is TGTGCCAGCAGAAGGGCTAGCGGGAGCAATGAGCAGTTCTTC. As protein: CASRRASGSNEQFF.

The chain is built from TRBV30 and TRBJ1-5, with TRBD1 identical over 7 bases. The germline gives CDR1 GTSNPN, CDR2 SVGIG (reference sequence). V shed 1 base and J 6 bases; nucleotides not matched to a gene: 6. This CDR3 has 14 amino acids. CDR3 in DNA: TGTGCCTGGAGTGAGGGACAGATTTTTCAGCCCCAGCATTTT. It codes for CAWSEGQIFQPQHF.

The chain combines TRBV5-1 with TRBJ2-7, with TRBD1 matching over 9 bases. The CDR3 extends over 16 amino acids. Germline-derived CDR1 and CDR2 are SGHRS and YFSETQ. Trimming took 3 bases from V and 3 from J; bases not matched to a gene: 10. CDR3 nucleotide sequence: TGCGCCAGCAGCTGGGGGCGGGACAGGGCCCTCTACGAGCAGTACTTC. It codes for CASSWGRDRALYEQYF.